This T cell receptor (beta chain) came from a study of neurological immune-mediated disorders. The making of cDNA relied on 5'RACE with 10-nucleotide random UMIs. TCRdb reprocessed the 5' RACE reads with MiXCR, giving one entry per CDR3 protein. This table has about 44,000 distinct CDR3 sequences, 20% to 25% appearing once. Time point of the sample: technical triplicate 3. V dropped 6 bases and J dropped 2; count of bases not matched to a gene: 8. The germline V gene has CDR1 SQVTM and CDR2 ANQGSEA. The CDR3 has 15 residues. The study's findings and limits: Private repertoires in all groups were suggested by the finding that expanded clones across subjects shared no CDR3 amino acid sequences.

In its sample, this clonotype was seen many times. As yet, its antigen is unknown. The chain recombines TRBV29-1 with TRBJ2-2; 8 bases align to TRBD1. The sample was PBMCs. The clonotype was recovered from a man between 60 and 70 years old with HTLV-1-associated myelopathy (HAM/TSP). CDR3 bases: TGCAGCGTGATTGGACAGGGCTTTAACACCGGGGAGCTGTTTTTT. Residues: CSVIGQGFNTGELFF.